The 27 T cell receptor beta chains given below trace back to one sample, sequenced in a study of blood T cells in healthy people across ages. Alongside a J-beta primer mix, a sample-barcoded 5' primer served in a second PCR lasting roughly 6 to 11 cycles. TCRdb reanalysed the 5' RACE reads using MiXCR and keeps one entry per CDR3 protein. The sample records about 1,000,000 distinct CDR3 sequences, more than 40% being singletons. The material sequenced was blood. The receptors derive from a woman in her sixties in good health.

The chain employs TRBV27 and TRBJ2-5; 8 nucleotides line up with TRBD2. The CDR3 sequence is 16 residues long. V trimming: 2 bases; J trimming: 9 bases; junction bases outside the gene matches: 14. Germline V gene data show CDR1 as MNHEY and CDR2 as SMNVEV (reference sequence). Here the CDR3 reads CASSLGGAGEGEAQYF. In DNA form, the CDR3 reads TGTGCCAGCAGTTTAGGGGGAGCGGGAGAGGGGGAGGCCCAGTACTTC.

This chain joins TRBV6-1 and TRBJ1-5; D is undetermined. Germline CDR1 is MNHNS and CDR2 is SASEGT. V was trimmed by 0 bases and J by 0 bases, leaving 6 bases between them. This CDR3 comprises 15 residues. CDR3 region: CASSEAPVSNQPQHF. The CDR3 DNA is TGTGCCAGCAGTGAAGCGCCAGTTAGCAATCAGCCCCAGCATTTT.

The rearrangement links TRBV28 to TRBJ2-7, with 8 nucleotides matching TRBD1. Losses at the gene ends were 5 bases for V and 9 bases for J; bases not matched to a gene: 0. The CDR3 sequence is 10 residues long. From germline, CDR1 is MDHEN and CDR2 SYDVKM. CDR3 region: CASSTGGQYF. CDR3 DNA sequence: TGTGCCAGCAGTACAGGGGGGCAGTACTTC.

This clonotype was observed a handful of times. For the CDR3, the DNA is TGTGCCAGCAGCGTTGACAGGGCCCTACACGGCGAGCAGTACTTC. This sequence encodes CASSVDRALHGEQYF. This chain uses TRBV5-5 with TRBJ2-5; 7 positions agree with TRBD1. The tail of the sequence fits TRBJ2-7 better, so the J call may be wrong. The CDR3 runs to 15 residues. Germline CDR1 SGHKS, CDR2 YYEKEE (reference sequence).

The rearrangement links TRBV28 to TRBJ2-5; D gene uncertain. The CDR3 has 14 residues. Deletions cut 6 bases from V and 7 bases from J, with 18 bases between. Germline values: CDR1 MDHEN, CDR2 SYDVKM. DNA for the CDR3: TGTGCCAGCAGGGACGGTCTGGGGTATGGGACCCAGTACTTC. Translating gives CASRDGLGYGTQYF.

This clonotype appeared a few times. The CDR3 DNA follows: TGCAGCGTTGGACGACAGGGTAGCACAGATACGCAGTATTTT. Translation gives CSVGRQGSTDTQYF. The V and J genes are TRBV29-1 and TRBJ2-3; 7 nucleotides match TRBD1. This CDR3 is built from 14 residues. V was clipped by 4 bases and J by 0 bases; unmatched bases: 4. Looked up from germline, CDR1 is SQVTM and CDR2 is ANQGSEA.

This clonotype has only a few counts. The rearrangement joins TRBV7-9 to TRBJ2-1; 11 bases map to TRBD2. The CDR3 loop spans 13 amino acids. Germline V gives CDR1 SEHNR, CDR2 FQNEAQ (reference sequence). V was clipped by 6 bases and J by 8 bases; unmatched bases: 3. CDR3 DNA sequence: TGTGCCAGCAGAACACTAGCGGGAGATGAGCAGTTCTTC. Its protein product is CASRTLAGDEQFF. The variable domain in full, with the rest retrieved from reference TRBV7-9 and TRBJ2-1, is DTGVSQNPRHKITKRGQNVTFRCDPISEHNRLYWYRQTLGQGPEFLTYFQNEAQLEKSRLLSDRFSAERPKGSFSTLEIQRTEQGDSAMYLCASRTLAGDEQFFGPGTRLTVL.

The V and J genes are TRBV7-9 and TRBJ2-5, with 7 positions matching TRBD2. Trimming at V came to 1 base and at J to 2 bases, leaving 1 base not matched to a gene. The CDR3 sequence is 14 residues long. Germline V CDR1 and CDR2: SEHNR, FQNEAQ (reference sequence). CDR3 sequence: CASSLEGLQETQYF. The CDR3 region has the DNA TGTGCCAGCAGCTTAGAGGGACTACAAGAGACCCAGTACTTC.

The chain couples TRBV9 to TRBJ2-3, with 12 bases that match TRBD1. This CDR3 has 14 amino acids. Germline-derived CDR1 and CDR2 are SGDLS and YYNGEE. V shed 6 bases, J shed 6 bases, and the junction held 5 bases outside the gene matches. DNA of the CDR3: TGTGCCAGCAACGTGGGACAGGGGGCGGATACGCAGTATTTT. It codes for CASNVGQGADTQYF.

This sequence joins TRBV6-2 or TRBV6-3 and TRBJ2-1, with TRBD2 identical over 12 bases. V shed 2 bases, J shed 6 bases, and the junction held 11 bases outside the gene matches. Germline V gives CDR1 MNHEY, CDR2 SVGEGT. This CDR3 contains 18 residues. DNA for the CDR3: TGTGCCAGCAGTTACCGCAGACTAGCGGGAGCGGGGGGCAATGAGCAGTTCTTC. It specifies CASSYRRLAGAGGNEQFF.

This clonotype showed up just a few times. The chain uses TRBV5-1 and TRBJ2-1, with TRBD2 matching over 11 bases. J gave up 10 bases and V 3 bases, and 9 bases lay outside the gene matches. Germline loops: CDR1 SGHRS, CDR2 YFSETQ. This CDR3 has 15 residues. The CDR3 DNA follows: TGCGCCAGCAGCTCCACTAGCGGGAGACAGCAAGAGCAGTTCTTC. It is translated as CASSSTSGRQQEQFF.

A word on this clonotype: At one end, the junction sequence differs from germline, possibly due to a read error. This sequence joins TRBV3-1 and TRBJ2-1; TRBD2 might be the D (6 bases). Germline V gene lookup returns CDR1 LGHDT and CDR2 YNNKEL (reference sequence). The CDR3 is made up of 18 amino acids. The CDR3 DNA is TGTGCCAGCAGCCAAGCCTGGAGCGGGTGGAGCTCCCACAATGAGCAGTTCTTC. This encodes CASSQAWSGWSSHNEQFF.

Regarding this clonotype: One base away lies a much larger clone, so this may be a sequencing read error. The V gene is TRBV20-1, the J gene TRBJ1-1, with a possible D match to TRBD1 (6 bases). The CDR3 runs 12 residues. Germline CDR1 DFQATT, CDR2 SNEGSKA (reference sequence). Here the CDR3 DNA reads TGCAGTGCTAGAGGGGGGCTGGCTGAACCTTTCTTT. As protein: CSARGGLAEPFF.

The chain links TRBV5-1 to TRBJ2-5, with 10 nucleotides matching TRBD1. Germline loops: CDR1 SGHRS, CDR2 YFSETQ. The V and J ends lost 7 bases and 7 bases, in that order; junction bases with no gene match: 10. The CDR3 consists of 14 residues. CDR3 loop: CASRQGASISTQYF. The CDR3 nucleotides are TGCGCCAGCCGACAGGGGGCGTCGATATCGACCCAGTACTTC.

This chain connects TRBV29-1 to TRBJ2-3, with a tentative D call TRBD2 (6 bases). The V and J ends lost 5 bases and 3 bases respectively, with 15 bases between them. CDR1 is SQVTM, CDR2 ANQGSEA, per germline. This CDR3 region has 14 residues. In nucleotides, the CDR3 is TGCAGCGTTCACGGGAGCTTAATGACAGATACGCAGTATTTT. Translation gives CSVHGSLMTDTQYF.

The chain employs TRBV6-5 and TRBJ2-1, with TRBD1 matching over 9 bases. The DNA end lines up better with TRBJ2-7; the J call may be wrong. This CDR3 is built from 15 residues. Germline loops: CDR1 MNHEY, CDR2 SVGAGI. The CDR3 coding sequence is TGTGCCAGCAGTGTACAGGGGGCCCCCTACAATGAGCAGTACTTC. This encodes CASSVQGAPYNEQYF.

The genes are TRBV20-1 and TRBJ1-1; no clear D gene. V was pared by 5 bases and J by 8 bases, with 12 bases between. Germline lookup yields CDR1 DFQATT and CDR2 SNEGSKA (reference sequence). There are 11 residues in the CDR3. CDR3 coding DNA: TGCAGTGCTTATAATCCCATGGAAGCTTTCTTT. Translating it yields CSAYNPMEAFF.

This clonotype was detected only a few times. The chain is built from TRBV6-5 and TRBJ1-5; D not certain. Trimming cost V 4 bases and J 4 bases, with 14 bases left between them. Germline V lookup: CDR1 MNHEY, CDR2 SVGAGI. This CDR3 region has 15 residues. The CDR3, as DNA: TGTGCCAGCAGTTTCTTCCCCATGGGGAATCAGCCCCAGCATTTT. Protein sequence: CASSFFPMGNQPQHF.

Notes on this clonotype: A junction boundary mismatches the germline segment, possibly from a read error. This chain links TRBV20-1 with TRBJ2-1; D uncertain. Germline CDR1 reads DFQATT; CDR2 reads SNEGSKA (reference sequence). The CDR3 covers 10 residues. DNA of the CDR3: TGCAGGGCTAGAGTGCATGAGCAGTTCTTC. Its protein product is CRARVHEQFF.

This clonotype came up a few times. V usage is TRBV7-6 and J usage is TRBJ2-1; tentatively, D is TRBD2 (6 bases). Trimming took off 1 base at V and 8 bases at J, with 12 bases between the two ends. Germline CDR1 reads SGHVS; CDR2 reads FNYEAQ. The CDR3 spans 14 residues. The CDR3 bases are TGTGCCAGCAGCTTAGTACGGGAGTGGGATGAGCAGTTCTTC. Protein product: CASSLVREWDEQFF.

The gene calls are TRBV27 and TRBJ2-5, with 10 bases fitting TRBD1. With the DNA end fitting TRBJ2-7 better, the J assignment may be wrong. The CDR3 consists of 14 residues. Germline V lookup: CDR1 MNHEY, CDR2 SMNVEV (reference sequence). The CDR3 protein is CASRTGGWRYEQYF. The CDR3 DNA reads TGTGCCAGCAGGACAGGGGGCTGGCGTTACGAGCAGTACTTC.

This chain links TRBV27 with TRBJ1-5; weak D call: TRBD1 (5 bases). Germline V gene data show CDR1 as MNHEY and CDR2 as SMNVEV (reference sequence). The CDR3 has 15 amino acids. The V end lost 6 bases, the J end lost 3 bases, and 15 bases lay between the germline ends. The CDR3 nucleotides read TGTGCCAGCAGATTCCTGGCAGGGACCAATCAGCCCCAGCATTTT. Amino acid sequence: CASRFLAGTNQPQHF.

The genes are TRBV5-1 and TRBJ2-7; D is undetermined. With 4 bases removed from V and 2 bases from J, the gap between germline ends came to 19 bases. From germline, CDR1 is SGHRS and CDR2 YFSETQ. The CDR3 loop spans 16 amino acids. Written as DNA, the CDR3 is TGCGCCAGCAGCCAAACTCAAGGAGCGCTCACCTACGAGCAGTACTTC. Translating gives CASSQTQGALTYEQYF.

The chain has TRBV11-2 and TRBJ2-3; 8 nucleotides agree with TRBD2. The CDR3 has 17 residues. Trimming cost V 5 bases and J 2 bases; bases outside gene matches: 12. In germline, CDR1 is SGHAT, CDR2 FQNNGV. In DNA form, the CDR3 reads TGTGCCAGCAGCCCGAAGCAGGCTAGCGGGTACACAGATACGCAGTATTTT. Residues: CASSPKQASGYTDTQYF.

This clonotype appeared a single time. V is TRBV6-5 and J is TRBJ2-7; tentatively, D is TRBD2 (6 bases). The J call may not be correct, given that the DNA end is closer to TRBJ2-5. The germline V gene has CDR1 MNHEY and CDR2 SVGAGI. The CDR3 is made up of 14 amino acids. The DNA for the CDR3 is TGTGCCAGCAGTTACCAGACTTCCGGGGGGACCCAGTACTTC. Translation gives CASSYQTSGGTQYF.

The chain links TRBV12-5 to TRBJ2-3; TRBD2 matches 8 bases. Germline values: CDR1 LGHNT, CDR2 FRNRAP. The V and J ends lost 4 bases and 5 bases, in that order; junction bases with no gene match: 8. The length of the CDR3 is 15 residues. DNA of the CDR3: TGTGCTAGTGGTTCGGTGACGGGAGGGCAAGATACGCAGTATTTT. As protein: CASGSVTGGQDTQYF.

The J gene is TRBJ2-4, the V gene TRBV13; D is ambiguous. The DNA matches TRBJ2-7 better at its end, which makes the J call doubtful. In germline, CDR1 is PRHDT, CDR2 FYEKMQ (reference sequence). The CDR3 has 15 amino acids. Here the CDR3 reads CASSLGLVSSSEQYF. CDR3 nucleotide sequence: TGTGCCAGCAGCTTAGGCTTAGTGTCGTCATCCGAGCAGTACTTC.